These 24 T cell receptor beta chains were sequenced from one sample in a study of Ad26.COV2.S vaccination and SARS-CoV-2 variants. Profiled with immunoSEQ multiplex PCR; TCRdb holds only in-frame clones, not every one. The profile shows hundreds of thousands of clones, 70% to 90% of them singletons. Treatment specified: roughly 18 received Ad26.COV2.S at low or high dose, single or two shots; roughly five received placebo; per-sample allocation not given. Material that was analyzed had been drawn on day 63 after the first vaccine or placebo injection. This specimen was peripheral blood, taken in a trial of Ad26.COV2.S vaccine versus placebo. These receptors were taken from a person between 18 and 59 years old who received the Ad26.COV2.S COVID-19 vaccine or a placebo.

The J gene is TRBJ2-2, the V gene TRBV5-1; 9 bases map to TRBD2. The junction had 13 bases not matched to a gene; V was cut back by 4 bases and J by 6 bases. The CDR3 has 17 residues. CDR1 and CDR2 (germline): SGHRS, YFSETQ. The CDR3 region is CASSRLAVGAGSGELFF. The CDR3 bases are TGCGCCAGCAGCAGACTAGCGGTAGGGGCTGGCTCCGGGGAGCTGTTTTTT.

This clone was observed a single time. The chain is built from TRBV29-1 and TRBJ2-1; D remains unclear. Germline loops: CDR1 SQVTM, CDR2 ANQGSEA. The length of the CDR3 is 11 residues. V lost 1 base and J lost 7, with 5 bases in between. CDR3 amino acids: CSVEGSNEQFF. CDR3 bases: TGCAGCGTTGAAGGCAGTAATGAGCAGTTCTTC.

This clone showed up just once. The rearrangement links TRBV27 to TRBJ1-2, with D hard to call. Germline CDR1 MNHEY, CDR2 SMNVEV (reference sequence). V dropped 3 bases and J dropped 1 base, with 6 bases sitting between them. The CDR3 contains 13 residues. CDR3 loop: CASSFRLNYGYTF. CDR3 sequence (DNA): TGTGCCAGCAGTTTCAGACTTAACTATGGCTACACCTTC.

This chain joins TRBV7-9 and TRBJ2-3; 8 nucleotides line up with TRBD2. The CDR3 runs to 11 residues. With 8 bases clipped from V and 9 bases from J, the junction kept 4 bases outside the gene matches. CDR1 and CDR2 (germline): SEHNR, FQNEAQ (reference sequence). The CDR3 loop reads CASGAGDTQYF. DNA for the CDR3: TGTGCCAGCGGAGCGGGAGACACGCAGTATTTT.

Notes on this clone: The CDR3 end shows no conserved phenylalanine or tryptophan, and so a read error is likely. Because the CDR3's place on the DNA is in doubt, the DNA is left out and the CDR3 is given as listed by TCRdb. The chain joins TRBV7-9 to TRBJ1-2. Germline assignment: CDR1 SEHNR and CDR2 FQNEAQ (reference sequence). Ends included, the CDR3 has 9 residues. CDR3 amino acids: CASSLDRLS.

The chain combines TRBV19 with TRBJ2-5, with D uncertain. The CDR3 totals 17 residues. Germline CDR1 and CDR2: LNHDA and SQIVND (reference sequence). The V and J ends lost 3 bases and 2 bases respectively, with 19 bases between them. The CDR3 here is CASSIFPFSGTQETQYF. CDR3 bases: TGTGCCAGTAGTATTTTCCCTTTTTCTGGCACTCAAGAGACCCAGTACTTC.

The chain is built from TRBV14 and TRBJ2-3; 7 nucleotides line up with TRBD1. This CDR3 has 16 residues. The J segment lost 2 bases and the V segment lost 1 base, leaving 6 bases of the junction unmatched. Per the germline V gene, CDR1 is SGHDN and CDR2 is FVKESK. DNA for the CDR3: TGTGCCAGCAGCCAAGGGACCGGGACAGTCACAGATACGCAGTATTTT. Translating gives CASSQGTGTVTDTQYF.

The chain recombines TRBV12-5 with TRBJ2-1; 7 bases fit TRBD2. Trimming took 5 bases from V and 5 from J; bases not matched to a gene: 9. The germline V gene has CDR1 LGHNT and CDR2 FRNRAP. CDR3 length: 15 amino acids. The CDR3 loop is CASGRLTGGNNEQFF. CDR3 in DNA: TGTGCTAGTGGTCGCCTTACGGGAGGCAACAATGAGCAGTTCTTC.

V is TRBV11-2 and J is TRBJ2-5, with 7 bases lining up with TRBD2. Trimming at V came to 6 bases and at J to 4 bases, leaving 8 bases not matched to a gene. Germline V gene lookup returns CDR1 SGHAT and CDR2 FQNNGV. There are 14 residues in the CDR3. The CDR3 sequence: CASRLWRESETQYF. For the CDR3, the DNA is TGTGCCAGCAGACTGTGGCGGGAGTCAGAGACCCAGTACTTC.

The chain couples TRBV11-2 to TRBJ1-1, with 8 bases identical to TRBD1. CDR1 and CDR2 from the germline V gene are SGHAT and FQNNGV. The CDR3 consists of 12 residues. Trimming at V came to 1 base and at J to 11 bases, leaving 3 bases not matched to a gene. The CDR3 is CASSLGTGMAFF. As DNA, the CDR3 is TGTGCCAGCAGCTTAGGGACAGGGATGGCTTTCTTT.

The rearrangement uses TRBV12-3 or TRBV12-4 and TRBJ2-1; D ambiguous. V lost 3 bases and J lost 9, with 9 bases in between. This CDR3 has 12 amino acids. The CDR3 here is CASSFPLSEQFF. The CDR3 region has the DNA TGTGCCAGCAGTTTCCCTCTCAGTGAGCAGTTCTTC.

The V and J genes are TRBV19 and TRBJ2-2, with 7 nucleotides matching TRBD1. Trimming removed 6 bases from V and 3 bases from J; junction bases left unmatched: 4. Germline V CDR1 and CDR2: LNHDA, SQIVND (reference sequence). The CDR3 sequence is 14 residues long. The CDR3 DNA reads TGTGCCAGTAGATGGGACAGAGACACCGGGGAGCTGTTTTTT. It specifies CASRWDRDTGELFF. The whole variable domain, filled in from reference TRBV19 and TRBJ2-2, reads DGGITQSPKYLFRKEGQNVTLSCEQNLNHDAMYWYRQDPGQGLRLIYYSQIVNDFQKGDIAEGYSVSREKKESFPLTVTSAQKNPTAFYLCASRWDRDTGELFFGEGSRLTVL.

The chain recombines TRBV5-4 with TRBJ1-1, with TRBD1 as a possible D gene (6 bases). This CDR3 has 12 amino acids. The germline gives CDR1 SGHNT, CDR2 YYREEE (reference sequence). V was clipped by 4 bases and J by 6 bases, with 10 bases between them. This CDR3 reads CASSTTGPEAFF. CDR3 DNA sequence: TGTGCCAGCAGCACGACAGGACCTGAAGCTTTCTTT.

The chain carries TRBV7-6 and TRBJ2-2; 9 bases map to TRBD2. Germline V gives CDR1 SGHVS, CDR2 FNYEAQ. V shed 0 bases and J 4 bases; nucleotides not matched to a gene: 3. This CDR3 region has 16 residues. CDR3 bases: TGTGCCAGCAGCTTAGCCCAGCGGGGGGCCACCGGGGAGCTGTTTTTT. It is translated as CASSLAQRGATGELFF. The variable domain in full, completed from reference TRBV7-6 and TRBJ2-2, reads GAGVSQSPRYKVTKRGQDVALRCDPISGHVSLYWYRQALGQGPEFLTYFNYEAQQDKSGLPNDRFSAERPEGSISTLTIQRTEQRDSAMYRCASSLAQRGATGELFFGEGSRLTVL.

CDR3 DNA sequence: TGTGCCAGTCAGTTGGACGGGACAGGGGTTGGCTACACCTTC. As protein: CASQLDGTGVGYTF. The V call is TRBV6-5, the J call TRBJ1-2; 10 bases match TRBD1. This CDR3 is built from 14 residues. CDR1 MNHEY and CDR2 SVGAGI come from the germline V gene. J was trimmed by 7 bases and V by 9 bases; bases with no gene match: 11.

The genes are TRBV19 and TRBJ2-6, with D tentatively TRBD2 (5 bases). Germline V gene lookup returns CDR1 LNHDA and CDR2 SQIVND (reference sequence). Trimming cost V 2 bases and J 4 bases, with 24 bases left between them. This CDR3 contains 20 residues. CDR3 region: CASSITLRGGSVNGANVLTF. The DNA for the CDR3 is TGTGCCAGTAGTATAACGTTACGTGGCGGGTCAGTAAACGGGGCCAACGTCCTGACTTTC.

The CDR3 bases are TGTGCCAGCAGTCCAGGGTGGGGGAACTATGGCTACACCTTC. Protein: CASSPGWGNYGYTF. The gene calls are TRBV2 and TRBJ1-2, with D possibly being TRBD1 (5 bases). Looked up from germline, CDR1 is SNHLY and CDR2 is FYNNEI. Trimming stripped 5 bases from V and 2 bases from J, with 12 bases between. CDR3 size: 14 residues.

The CDR3 spells CAIVDSLNTEAFF. The CDR3 DNA reads as TGTGCCATCGTGGACAGTTTGAACACTGAAGCTTTCTTT. The rearrangement links TRBV10-3 to TRBJ1-1, with a possible D match to TRBD1 (6 bases). There are 13 residues in the CDR3. Germline V gene sequence: CDR1 ENHRY, CDR2 SYGVKD. V was trimmed by 8 bases and J by 0 bases, leaving 10 bases between them.

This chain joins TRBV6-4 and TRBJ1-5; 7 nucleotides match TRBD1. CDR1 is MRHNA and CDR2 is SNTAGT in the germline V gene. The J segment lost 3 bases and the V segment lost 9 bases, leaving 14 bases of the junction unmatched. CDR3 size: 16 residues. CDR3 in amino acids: CASRFQGVPLNQPQHF. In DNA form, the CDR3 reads TGTGCCAGTAGATTCCAGGGGGTACCCCTCAATCAGCCCCAGCATTTT.

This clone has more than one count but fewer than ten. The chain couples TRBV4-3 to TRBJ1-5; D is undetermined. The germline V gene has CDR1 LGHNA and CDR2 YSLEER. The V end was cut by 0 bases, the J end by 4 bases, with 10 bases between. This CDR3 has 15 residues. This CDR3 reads CASSQDWAGNQPQHF. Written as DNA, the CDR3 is TGCGCCAGCAGCCAAGATTGGGCAGGTAATCAGCCCCAGCATTTT.

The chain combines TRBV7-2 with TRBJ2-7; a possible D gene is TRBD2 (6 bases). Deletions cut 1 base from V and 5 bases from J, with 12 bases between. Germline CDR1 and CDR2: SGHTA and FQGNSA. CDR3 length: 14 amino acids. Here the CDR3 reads CASSLVTRRDEQYF. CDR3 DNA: TGTGCCAGCAGCTTAGTTACTAGGAGGGACGAGCAGTACTTC.

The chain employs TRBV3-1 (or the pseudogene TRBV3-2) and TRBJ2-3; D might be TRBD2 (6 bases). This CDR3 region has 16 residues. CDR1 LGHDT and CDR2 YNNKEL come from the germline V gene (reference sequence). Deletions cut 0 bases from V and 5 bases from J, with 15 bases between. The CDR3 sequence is CASSQDGGYLGDTQYF. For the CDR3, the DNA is TGTGCCAGCAGCCAAGATGGGGGGTACCTCGGAGATACGCAGTATTTT.

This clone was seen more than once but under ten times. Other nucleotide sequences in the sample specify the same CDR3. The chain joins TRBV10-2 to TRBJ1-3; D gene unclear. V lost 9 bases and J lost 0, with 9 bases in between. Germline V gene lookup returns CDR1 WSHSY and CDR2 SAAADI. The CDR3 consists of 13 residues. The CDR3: CASTESSGNTIYF. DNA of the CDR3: TGCGCCAGTACAGAGAGCTCTGGAAACACCATATATTTT.

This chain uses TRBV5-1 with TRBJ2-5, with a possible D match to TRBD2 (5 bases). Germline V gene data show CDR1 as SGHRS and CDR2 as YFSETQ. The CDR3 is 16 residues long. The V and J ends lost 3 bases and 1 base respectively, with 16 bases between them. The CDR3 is CASSSEGPWGQETQYF. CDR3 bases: TGCGCCAGCAGCTCCGAGGGCCCCTGGGGCCAAGAGACCCAGTACTTC. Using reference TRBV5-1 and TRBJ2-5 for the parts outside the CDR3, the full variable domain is KAGVTQTPRYLIKTRGQQVTLSCSPISGHRSVSWYQQTPGQGLQFLFEYFSETQRNKGNFPGRFSGRQFSNSRSEMNVSTLELGDSALYLCASSSEGPWGQETQYFGPGTRLLVL.